The 15 T cell receptor beta chains in this list originate from one sample, sequenced in a study of CD8 T cells in Susac syndrome. When the RNA was reverse transcribed, random hexamers were used with an input of roughly 0.45 to 1 ug. TCRdb fed the immunoSEQ multiplex PCR reads into MiXCR, producing one record per CDR3 protein. The sample consists of approximately 190,000 distinct CDR3 sequences, around 95% of them appearing once. Source material: CD8+ T cells from PBMCs. The receptor set was obtained from a human donor with Susac syndrome.

The chain joins TRBV4-1 to TRBJ1-4; D not resolved. Trimming took 1 base from V and 5 from J, leaving 17 bases between them. This CDR3 spans 17 amino acids. Looked up from germline, CDR1 is MGHRA and CDR2 is YSYEKL. CDR3 sequence reads: CASSQGEVWEFNEKLFF. The CDR3, as DNA: TGCGCCAGCAGCCAAGGGGAGGTATGGGAGTTCAATGAAAAACTGTTTTTT.

The J gene is TRBJ1-2, the V gene TRBV27; TRBD1 might be the D (5 bases). In germline, CDR1 is MNHEY, CDR2 SMNVEV (reference sequence). CDR3 length equals 13 residues. The V end lost 4 bases, the J end lost 7 bases, and 13 bases lay between the germline ends. CDR3 in amino acids: CASSWTSRGGYTF. CDR3 bases: TGTGCCAGCAGTTGGACAAGTCGGGGTGGCTACACCTTC.

This chain joins TRBV7-9 and TRBJ2-7; TRBD2 is a possible D gene (6 bases). V gave up 6 bases and J gave up 6 bases, with 24 bases separating them. The CDR3 loop spans 16 amino acids. The germline CDR1 and CDR2 sequences are SEHNR and FQNEAQ (reference sequence). The CDR3 DNA follows: TGTGCCAGCAGAACGCGGGATTCAAGCCTTTCAGGCGAGCAGTACTTC. Its translation: CASRTRDSSLSGEQYF.

The chain carries TRBV7-9 and TRBJ2-2; tentatively, D is TRBD2 (5 bases). The CDR3 is 15 residues long. Germline V gene sequence: CDR1 SEHNR, CDR2 FQNEAQ (reference sequence). V shed 4 bases and J shed 3 bases, with 12 bases lying between them. CDR3 in amino acids: CASSSRGADTGELFF. Written as DNA, the CDR3 is TGTGCCAGCAGCTCCCGGGGTGCAGACACCGGGGAGCTGTTTTTT.

V is TRBV6-1 and J is TRBJ1-2; the D is unclear. Per the germline V gene, CDR1 is MNHNS and CDR2 is SASEGT. The CDR3 is 13 residues long. V was cut by 1 base and J by 1 base, with 4 bases left in between. As DNA, the CDR3 is TGTGCCAGCAGTGAAGAGGATAACTATGGCTACACCTTC. Translating it yields CASSEEDNYGYTF.

The gene calls are TRBV20-1 and TRBJ2-7; D is possibly TRBD1 (6 bases). Germline CDR1 is DFQATT and CDR2 is SNEGSKA (reference sequence). The CDR3 consists of 14 residues. Between the trimmed V and J ends, which lost 6 bases and 0 bases, there was a span of 15 bases. CDR3 sequence (DNA): TGCAGTGCCGCTGCCCGGGACACCTCCTACGAGCAGTACTTC. Encoded protein: CSAAARDTSYEQYF.

This chain joins TRBV2 and TRBJ1-2, with D maybe TRBD1 (6 bases). The CDR3 loop spans 13 amino acids. The V and J ends lost 6 bases and 4 bases respectively, with 12 bases between them. Germline CDR1 is SNHLY and CDR2 is FYNNEI. The CDR3: CASRETGTYGYTF. In DNA form, the CDR3 reads TGTGCCAGCAGGGAGACAGGAACCTATGGCTACACCTTC.

The rearrangement links TRBV7-2 to TRBJ2-5; 10 bases align to TRBD1. The germline CDR1 and CDR2 sequences are SGHTA and FQGNSA. J gave up 4 bases and V 5 bases, and 7 bases lay outside the gene matches. The CDR3 extends over 15 amino acids. The CDR3 nucleotides read TGTGCCAGCAGCCTCGGGACAGGGGAGGTAGAGACCCAGTACTTC. Amino acids: CASSLGTGEVETQYF.

V is TRBV30 and J is TRBJ1-1, with D hard to call. The CDR3 totals 14 residues. CDR1 and CDR2 from the germline V gene are GTSNPN and SVGIG (reference sequence). The V end was cut by 0 bases, the J end by 1 base, with 9 bases between. CDR3 bases: TGTGCCTGGAGTGTCGGTGTGTGGAACACTGAAGCTTTCTTT. Protein product: CAWSVGVWNTEAFF.

The CDR3 here is CASSLVGSGTHITGELFF. CDR3 DNA sequence: TGTGCCAGCAGCTTAGTGGGGAGCGGGACTCACATCACCGGGGAGCTGTTTTTT. V and J are TRBV7-9 and TRBJ2-2; 7 bases are a match to TRBD2. The J segment lost 4 bases and the V segment lost 1 base, leaving 12 bases of the junction unmatched. Germline V CDR1 and CDR2: SEHNR, FQNEAQ (reference sequence). The CDR3 is 18 residues long.

A single count supports this clonotype. The CDR3 reads CASSIIVAGEGNEQFF. The CDR3, as DNA: TGTGCCAGCAGTATCATCGTAGCGGGGGAAGGGAATGAGCAGTTCTTC. V is TRBV12-3 or TRBV12-4 and J is TRBJ2-1, with TRBD2 identical over 9 bases. The CDR3 length is 16 residues. With 5 bases clipped from V and 7 bases from J, the junction kept 12 bases outside the gene matches.

The chain recombines TRBV28 with TRBJ2-5; 12 bases match TRBD1. Germline lookup yields CDR1 MDHEN and CDR2 SYDVKM. V trimming: 5 bases; J trimming: 5 bases; junction bases outside the gene matches: 15. The CDR3 sequence is 18 residues long. CDR3 protein: CASSAATPGTGGAETQYF. The CDR3 DNA sequence: TGTGCCAGCAGTGCCGCCACGCCGGGGACAGGGGGCGCGGAGACCCAGTACTTC.

The chain carries TRBV12-3 or TRBV12-4 and TRBJ1-5; TRBD1 is a possible D gene (6 bases). There are 12 residues in the CDR3. Trimming shortened V by 5 bases and J by 7 bases, and 9 bases separated the two germline ends. As DNA, the CDR3 is TGTGCCAGCAGTCTACAGGGACAGCCCCAGCATTTT. Translation: CASSLQGQPQHF.

The J gene is TRBJ1-2, the V gene TRBV12-3 or TRBV12-4; 7 nucleotides agree with TRBD1. The V gene end was trimmed by 7 bases and the J gene end by 8 bases; junction bases not matched to a gene: 10. The CDR3 covers 13 residues. The CDR3 loop reads CASTVRQGGGYTF. CDR3 nucleotide sequence: TGTGCCAGCACGGTTAGACAGGGAGGAGGCTACACCTTC.

The chain links TRBV19 to TRBJ1-1; D unclear. This CDR3 spans 13 amino acids. The germline gives CDR1 LNHDA, CDR2 SQIVND (reference sequence). The ends were cut back, 2 bases at V and 6 bases at J, with 10 bases in the middle. CDR3: CASSIPLGAEAFF. The CDR3 DNA reads as TGTGCCAGTAGTATACCTTTGGGCGCTGAAGCTTTCTTT.